Described below is a single TCR beta chain sequence and its context. These data are taken from a study of shared clonotypes between healthy human individuals. At the level of the study: The composition of the donors was a couple of women and three men aged 18 to 49.

The CDR3 has 14 amino acids. Per the germline V gene, CDR1 is LNHDA and CDR2 is SQIVND (reference sequence). The V end lost 3 bases, the J end lost 5 bases, and 13 bases lay between the germline ends. Method: immunoSEQ multiplex PCR; TCRdb's copy keeps in-frame clones and lacks some. There are about half a million clones in the sample; about 76% occur only once, and roughly 13% lies in the top ten. This rearrangement joins TRBV19 to TRBJ2-5; D is ambiguous. Material: PBMCs. This TCR was sampled from a woman aged 40 to 50 in good health. Some clones in this sample may be carry-over from other donors' samples. This CDR3 is CASSIRLVGETQYF. Here the CDR3 DNA reads TGTGCCAGTAGTATTCGGCTAGTAGGGGAGACCCAGTACTTC.